The 28 T cell receptor beta chains below come from one sample, sequenced in a study of siplizumab effects on memory and regulatory T cells. Produced via immunoSEQ multiplex PCR; TCRdb's table is partial and in-frame only. Here the sample spans about 55,000 clones, nearly 98% being singletons. The sample comprised naive CD4+ T cells sorted from blood. The receptors were sampled from a human donor in good health.

The genes are TRBV6-6 and TRBJ1-2, with TRBD1 matching 7 bases. This CDR3 is 13 amino acids long. The V and J ends lost 6 bases and 8 bases, in that order; junction bases with no gene match: 9. Germline V gene lookup returns CDR1 MNHNY and CDR2 SVGAGI (reference sequence). CDR3 sequence (DNA): TGTGCCAGCAGGCATCAACAGGGGAGAGGCTACACCTTC. As protein: CASRHQQGRGYTF.

This rearrangement joins TRBV19 to TRBJ1-5, with 8 bases aligning to TRBD1. The germline V gene has CDR1 LNHDA and CDR2 SQIVND (reference sequence). With 4 bases clipped from V and 6 bases from J, the junction kept 11 bases outside the gene matches. The CDR3 sequence is 16 residues long. CDR3 coding DNA: TGTGCCAGTAGTACGATATCGCGGACAGGGACTCAGCCCCAGCATTTT. Translating it yields CASSTISRTGTQPQHF.

The gene calls are TRBV15 and TRBJ2-7; D not resolved. The CDR3 totals 13 residues. V lost 0 bases, J lost 4 bases, and 7 bases lay in between. Looked up from germline, CDR1 is LNHNV and CDR2 is YYDKDF (reference sequence). The chain's CDR3 is CATSRDLEYEQYF. The CDR3 DNA reads TGTGCCACCAGCAGAGACTTAGAATACGAGCAGTACTTC.

The J gene is TRBJ2-7, the V gene TRBV29-1; D possibly corresponds to TRBD1 (6 bases). V lost 6 bases, J lost 5 bases, and 17 bases lay in between. Germline assignment: CDR1 SQVTM and CDR2 ANQGSEA. This CDR3 is built from 13 residues. For the CDR3, the DNA is TGCAGCGTAGGGGGTAATAGCTTCCACGAGCAGTACTTC. Its translation: CSVGGNSFHEQYF.

This clone showed up just once. The gene calls are TRBV30 and TRBJ2-5; 10 nucleotides match TRBD2. V was pared by 4 bases and J by 2 bases, with 7 bases of the junction left unmatched. There are 15 residues in the CDR3. Looked up from germline, CDR1 is GTSNPN and CDR2 is SVGIG (reference sequence). The CDR3 sequence: CAWTPGLAPQETQYF. CDR3 coding DNA: TGTGCCTGGACCCCGGGACTAGCGCCACAAGAGACCCAGTACTTC.

The V call is TRBV27, the J call TRBJ2-1, with 11 positions matching TRBD2. Trimming took 3 bases from V and 9 from J; bases not matched to a gene: 7. Germline values: CDR1 MNHEY, CDR2 SMNVEV (reference sequence). This CDR3 has 15 amino acids. The CDR3 nucleotides are TGTGCCAGCAGTTTTACTAGCGGGAGAGGGAGTGAGCAGTTCTTC. Translation gives CASSFTSGRGSEQFF.

The CDR3 region is CASSINYGTDTQYF. The DNA of the CDR3 is TGTGCCAGTAGTATAAATTACGGCACAGATACGCAGTATTTT. The J gene is TRBJ2-3, the V gene TRBV19; D gene uncertain. Germline CDR1 is LNHDA and CDR2 is SQIVND (reference sequence). The V end was cut by 2 bases, the J end by 1 base, with 7 bases between. CDR3 length: 14 amino acids.

This chain uses TRBV7-2 with TRBJ2-6; no firm D call. The CDR3 is 15 amino acids. V dropped 5 bases and J dropped 0 bases, with 8 bases sitting between them. In germline, CDR1 is SGHTA, CDR2 FQGNSA. The CDR3 nucleotides are TGTGCCAGCAGCCCCGGTTTCTCTGGGGCCAACGTCCTGACTTTC. This gives the protein CASSPGFSGANVLTF.

The chain couples TRBV27 to TRBJ1-1; the D is unclear. The CDR3 runs to 10 residues. Per germline, CDR1 MNHEY and CDR2 SMNVEV (reference sequence). Trimming stripped 1 base from V and 11 bases from J, with 5 bases between. The CDR3 is CASSLLCAFF. For the CDR3, the DNA is TGTGCCAGCAGTTTATTGTGCGCTTTCTTT.

This sequence joins TRBV19 and TRBJ1-2; D is undetermined. The V end lost 4 bases, the J end lost 1 base, and 7 bases lay between the germline ends. Germline loops: CDR1 LNHDA, CDR2 SQIVND (reference sequence). This CDR3 is built from 13 residues. The CDR3, as DNA: TGTGCCAGTAGTACCCAAGTTAACTATGGCTACACCTTC. Residues: CASSTQVNYGYTF.

This chain joins TRBV7-9 and TRBJ2-2; D gene uncertain. V was shortened by 6 bases and J by 3 bases, with 11 bases between the two germline ends. The CDR3 covers 14 residues. CDR1 is SEHNR and CDR2 is FQNEAQ in the germline V gene (reference sequence). The CDR3 sequence: CASRLGGDTGELFF. CDR3 bases: TGTGCCAGCAGGCTTGGTGGGGACACCGGGGAGCTGTTTTTT.

The J gene is TRBJ2-7, the V gene TRBV25-1, with TRBD1 matching over 9 bases. Germline V gene sequence: CDR1 MGHDK, CDR2 SYGVNS. After removal of 5 bases from V and 5 bases from J, the junction contained 19 bases not matched to a gene. The CDR3 is made up of 18 amino acids. Written as DNA, the CDR3 is TGTGCCAGCAGTATTTCCGGGACAGGGTCTCCTACACTCCACGAGCAGTACTTC. It encodes CASSISGTGSPTLHEQYF.

This chain links TRBV19 with TRBJ1-2, with TRBD1 as a possible D gene (6 bases). The CDR3 contains 15 residues. Trimming removed 3 bases at V and 2 bases at J, with 13 bases between. Germline CDR1 is LNHDA and CDR2 is SQIVND (reference sequence). CDR3 DNA sequence: TGTGCCAGTAGTATGGGACAAGGTGGGAACTATGGCTACACCTTC. Amino acids: CASSMGQGGNYGYTF.

The rearrangement uses TRBV6-6 and TRBJ1-4; no reliable D call. V was clipped by 4 bases and J by 8 bases, with 11 bases between them. This CDR3 contains 13 residues. Germline values: CDR1 MNHNY, CDR2 SVGAGI (reference sequence). CDR3 in amino acids: CASSFEGGEKLFF. CDR3 DNA sequence: TGTGCCAGCAGTTTTGAGGGTGGGGAAAAACTGTTTTTT.

The chain carries TRBV25-1 and TRBJ1-2, with TRBD1 as a possible D gene (5 bases). V was shortened by 6 bases and J by 6 bases, with 14 bases between the two germline ends. Per germline, CDR1 MGHDK and CDR2 SYGVNS. The length of the CDR3 is 13 residues. CDR3 sequence (DNA): TGTGCCAGCAGGGGGGTTTTACGGAATGGCTACACCTTC. It codes for CASRGVLRNGYTF.

For this clone: This CDR3 is also generated by other DNA sequences in the sample. This chain joins TRBV5-1 and TRBJ2-1; tentatively, D is TRBD1 (5 bases). The CDR3 is made up of 15 amino acids. Germline V gives CDR1 SGHRS, CDR2 YFSETQ. Between the trimmed V and J ends, which lost 0 bases and 0 bases, there was a span of 7 bases. The CDR3 here is CASSLGQGSYNEQFF. The CDR3 nucleotides read TGCGCCAGCAGCTTGGGGCAGGGCTCCTACAATGAGCAGTTCTTC.

As concerns this clone: This sample also contains other DNA sequences that code for the same CDR3. V usage is TRBV2 and J usage is TRBJ2-1; 14 nucleotides match TRBD2. CDR3 size: 15 residues. CDR1 and CDR2 (germline): SNHLY, FYNNEI. J gave up 4 bases and V 4 bases, and 0 bases lay outside the gene matches. CDR3 region: CASSGLAGGYNEQFF. The CDR3 DNA sequence: TGTGCCAGCAGTGGACTAGCGGGAGGGTACAATGAGCAGTTCTTC.

This rearrangement joins TRBV11-3 to TRBJ1-4, with D uncertain. This CDR3 region has 15 residues. The V end was cut by 5 bases, the J end by 5 bases, with 15 bases between. The germline gives CDR1 SGHNT, CDR2 YENEEA. The CDR3, as DNA: TGTGCCAGCAGCCTGAGGACGGGGTTAAATGAAAAACTGTTTTTT. Translating gives CASSLRTGLNEKLFF.

The V gene is TRBV7-2, the J gene TRBJ2-7; 7 positions match TRBD1. Germline CDR1 is SGHTA and CDR2 is FQGNSA. V lost 5 bases to trimming and J lost 0 bases; unmatched junction nucleotides: 7. The length of the CDR3 is 15 residues. Written as DNA, the CDR3 is TGTGCCAGCAGCCTGTCCGGGACAGACTCCTACGAGCAGTACTTC. Its protein product is CASSLSGTDSYEQYF.

V gene TRBV15 combines with J gene TRBJ1-2; D gene ambiguous. The germline gives CDR1 LNHNV, CDR2 YYDKDF (reference sequence). The CDR3 spans 14 residues. The ends were cut back, 3 bases at V and 4 bases at J, with 12 bases in the middle. The CDR3 region is CATSSPGNVYGYTF. The CDR3, as DNA: TGTGCCACCAGCAGTCCAGGTAACGTCTATGGCTACACCTTC.

The rearrangement joins TRBV10-1 to TRBJ1-1; no reliable D call. The CDR3 totals 9 residues. Germline loops: CDR1 WNHNN, CDR2 SYGVQD (reference sequence). V was clipped by 2 bases and J by 8 bases, with 0 bases between them. This CDR3 is CASSEEAFF. Here the CDR3 DNA reads TGCGCCAGCAGTGAGGAAGCTTTCTTT.

Written as DNA, the CDR3 is TGTGCCAGCAGCTTTCTAGCGGGAGGGACAGATACGCAGTATTTT. It specifies CASSFLAGGTDTQYF. The chain joins TRBV6-4 to TRBJ2-3, with TRBD2 matching 12 bases. The CDR3 sequence is 15 residues long. Germline V gives CDR1 MRHNA, CDR2 SNTAGT. The ends lost 6 bases at V and 3 bases at J; junction bases unmatched: 4.

The V gene is TRBV7-9, the J gene TRBJ1-4, with D maybe TRBD1 (5 bases). Germline V CDR1 and CDR2: SEHNR, FQNEAQ (reference sequence). V lost 5 bases, J lost 8 bases, and 9 bases lay in between. The CDR3 consists of 12 residues. As DNA, the CDR3 is TGTGCCAGCAGCGGGGGATCCGAAAAACTGTTTTTT. Translating gives CASSGGSEKLFF.

This chain links TRBV7-2 with TRBJ2-5; D is possibly TRBD2 (5 bases). Germline V gene sequence: CDR1 SGHTA, CDR2 FQGNSA. The CDR3 extends over 13 amino acids. Trimming removed 8 bases at V and 5 bases at J, with 15 bases between. The CDR3 here is CASQPGYRETQYF. The CDR3 DNA reads as TGTGCCAGCCAGCCGGGGTATCGCGAGACCCAGTACTTC.

The genes are TRBV5-1 and TRBJ1-2; no reliable D call. This CDR3 is 13 amino acids long. V was shortened by 7 bases and J by 2 bases, with 12 bases between the two germline ends. CDR1 and CDR2 (germline): SGHRS, YFSETQ. The CDR3 DNA is TGCGCCAGCTCCCAGCTAAGCAACTATGGCTACACCTTC. Protein sequence: CASSQLSNYGYTF.

This rearrangement joins TRBV6-5 to TRBJ2-3; 9 nucleotides line up with TRBD1. V was clipped by 8 bases and J by 2 bases; unmatched bases: 8. The CDR3 has 15 residues. Looked up from germline, CDR1 is MNHEY and CDR2 is SVGAGI. CDR3 DNA sequence: TGTGCCAGCGGAGAGGGGGACAGGGACACAGATACGCAGTATTTT. Translated: CASGEGDRDTDTQYF.

The V call is TRBV25-1, the J call TRBJ2-1; D is possibly TRBD2 (5 bases). The V gene lost 4 bases and the J gene lost 4 bases, with 20 bases spanning the gap. Per the germline V gene, CDR1 is MGHDK and CDR2 is SYGVNS. The CDR3 loop spans 17 amino acids. The CDR3, as DNA: TGTGCCAGCAGTGTCCGAGAAGGACCGGGATTTTACAATGAGCAGTTCTTC. Translation: CASSVREGPGFYNEQFF.

The J gene is TRBJ1-4, the V gene TRBV6-6; TRBD1 aligns across 9 bases. The V and J ends lost 6 bases and 4 bases, in that order; junction bases with no gene match: 6. This CDR3 comprises 15 residues. Germline V lookup: CDR1 MNHNY, CDR2 SVGAGI (reference sequence). This chain's CDR3 is CASSPQGAFNEKLFF. The CDR3 region has the DNA TGTGCCAGCAGCCCACAGGGGGCTTTTAATGAAAAACTGTTTTTT.